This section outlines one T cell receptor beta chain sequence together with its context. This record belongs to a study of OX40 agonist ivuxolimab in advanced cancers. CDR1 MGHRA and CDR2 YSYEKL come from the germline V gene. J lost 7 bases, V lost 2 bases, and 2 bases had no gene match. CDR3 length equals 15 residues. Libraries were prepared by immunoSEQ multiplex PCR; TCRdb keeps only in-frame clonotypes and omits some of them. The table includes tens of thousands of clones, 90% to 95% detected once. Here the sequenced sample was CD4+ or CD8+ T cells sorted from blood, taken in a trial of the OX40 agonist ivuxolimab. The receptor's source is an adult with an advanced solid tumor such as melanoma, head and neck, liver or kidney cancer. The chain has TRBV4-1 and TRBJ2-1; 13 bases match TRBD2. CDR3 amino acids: CASSQRTSGRNEQFF. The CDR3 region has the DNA TGCGCCAGCAGCCAACGGACTAGCGGGAGAAATGAGCAGTTCTTC.